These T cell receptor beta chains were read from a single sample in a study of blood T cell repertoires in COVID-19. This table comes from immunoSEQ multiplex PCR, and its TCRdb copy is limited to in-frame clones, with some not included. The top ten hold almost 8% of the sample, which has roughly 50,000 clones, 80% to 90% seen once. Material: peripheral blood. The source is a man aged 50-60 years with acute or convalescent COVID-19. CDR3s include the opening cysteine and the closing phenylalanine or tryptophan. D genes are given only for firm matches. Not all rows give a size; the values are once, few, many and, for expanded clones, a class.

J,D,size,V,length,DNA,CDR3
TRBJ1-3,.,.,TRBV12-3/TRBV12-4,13,TGTGCCAGCAGTTTAGGACAGTTCAGCACCATATATTTT,CASSLGQFSTIYF
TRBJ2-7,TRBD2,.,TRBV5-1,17,TGCGCCAGCAGCTTGCCCAATGCGGGGGGACCATCCTACGAGCAGTACTTC,CASSLPNAGGPSYEQYF
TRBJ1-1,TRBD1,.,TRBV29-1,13,TGCAGCGTTGAGCCGGACAGGGCCACTGAAGCTTTCTTT,CSVEPDRATEAFF
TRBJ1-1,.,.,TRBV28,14,TGTGCCAGCACCCCCCCCTGGATGGAGACTGAAGCTTTCTTT,CASTPPWMETEAFF
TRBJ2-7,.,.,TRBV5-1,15,TGCGCCAGCAGCTTGGTGGGTAGCGGTCCCTACGAGCAGTACTTC,CASSLVGSGPYEQYF
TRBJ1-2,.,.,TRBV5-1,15,TGCGCCAGCAGCTTGAGTGGGGGGGCGAACTATGGCTACACCTTC,CASSLSGGANYGYTF
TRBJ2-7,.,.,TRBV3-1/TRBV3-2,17,TGTGCCAGCAGCCTTCGATATCCGGGACACAGGACCTACGAGCAGTACTTC,CASSLRYPGHRTYEQYF
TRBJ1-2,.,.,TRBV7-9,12,TGTGCCAGCAGCTCACAGGCCTATGGCTACACCTTC,CASSSQAYGYTF
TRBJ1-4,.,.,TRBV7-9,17,TGTGCCAGCAGCTTAAGATCGGGGGTATTCGGTAATGAAAAACTGTTTTTT,CASSLRSGVFGNEKLFF
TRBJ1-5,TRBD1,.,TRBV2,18,TGTGCCAGCACCTCGAGGGGGACAGGGGACTATAGCAATCAGCCCCAGCATTTT,CASTSRGTGDYSNQPQHF
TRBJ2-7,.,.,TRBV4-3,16,TGCGCCAGCAGCCAAGCCCCGACCCCTGGGAGGAGCGAGCAGTACTTC,CASSQAPTPGRSEQYF
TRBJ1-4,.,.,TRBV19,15,TGTGCCAGTAGTATTCGACGGGCAACTAATGAAAAACTGTTTTTT,CASSIRRATNEKLFF
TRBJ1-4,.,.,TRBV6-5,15,TGTGCCAGCAGTTCAACAGGCCGGGAGGATGAAAAACTGTTTTTT,CASSSTGREDEKLFF
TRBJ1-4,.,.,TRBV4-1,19,TGCGCCAGCAGCCAAGGTCCCCACCCCCTCCCAGCAACTAATGAAAAACTGTTTTTT,CASSQGPHPLPATNEKLFF
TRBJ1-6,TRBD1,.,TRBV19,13,TGTGCCAGCGGGACAGGGGGTAATTCACCCCTCCACTTT,CASGTGGNSPLHF
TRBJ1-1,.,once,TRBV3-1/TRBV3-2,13,TGTGCCAGCAGCCAAGATAAGAACACTGAAGCTTTCTTT,CASSQDKNTEAFF
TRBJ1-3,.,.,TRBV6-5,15,TGTGCCAGCAGTTTCACTGATTCCTCTGGAAACACCATATATTTT,CASSFTDSSGNTIYF
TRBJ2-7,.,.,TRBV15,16,TGTGCCACCAGCAGCGTAGAGCTAGTACCATCCTACGAGCAGTACTTC,CATSSVELVPSYEQYF
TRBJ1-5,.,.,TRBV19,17,TGTGCCAGTACCGGGAGCAGCAAGGGAGGAAGCAATCAGCCCCAGCATTTT,CASTGSSKGGSNQPQHF
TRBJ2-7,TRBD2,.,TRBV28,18,TGTGCCAGCAGTTTATACCGGCTAGCGGGAGACCCCCTCTACGAGCAGTACTTC,CASSLYRLAGDPLYEQYF
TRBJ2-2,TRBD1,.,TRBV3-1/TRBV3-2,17,TGTGCCAGCAGCTTTAAACAGGGGGCTAGGGGCACCGGGGAGCTGTTTTTT,CASSFKQGARGTGELFF
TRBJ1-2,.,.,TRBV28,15,TGTGCCAGCATGGAACCCAGCGGCGGGGTTTATGGCTACACCTTC,CASMEPSGGVYGYTF